The entry below describes one T cell receptor (beta chain). Using immunoSEQ multiplex PCR, the repertoire was profiled, and TCRdb retains in-frame clones only, with some absent. The sample includes around 190,000 clones, approximately 85% seen only once; the top ten take approximately 8.9%. These data originate in a study of blood T cell repertoires in COVID-19. Study details: Acute-phase and convalescent COVID-19 samples originated in the United States, Italy and Spain. T cells, B-cell-depleted T cells, or PBMCs provided the cDNA or gDNA that served as material.

The junction had 6 bases not matched to a gene; V was cut back by 4 bases and J by 7 bases. The CDR3 is 15 residues long. Per the germline V gene, CDR1 is SGHNT and CDR2 is YYREEE (reference sequence). Sequencing was done on a sample of peripheral blood. This chain joins TRBV5-4 and TRBJ2-5; 14 bases map to TRBD2. This receptor was identified in a woman aged 55-69 years with acute or convalescent COVID-19. The CDR3 region has the DNA TGTGCCAGCAGCGTGGGACTAGCGGGAGCCGGGACCCAGTACTTC. This encodes CASSVGLAGAGTQYF.